A single sample gave rise to the 30 T cell receptor beta chains below, sequenced in a study of T cell changes during pregnancy in multiple sclerosis. Sequencing was performed with immunoSEQ multiplex PCR; in TCRdb, only in-frame clones are kept and a portion is missing. The sample lists tens of thousands of clones, roughly 91% occurring once. The sample consisted of CD4+ T cells from peripheral blood mononuclear cells, taken in the third trimester of pregnancy. Every receptor here comes from a female donor with multiple sclerosis, enrolled in a pregnancy study.

The genes are TRBV29-1 and TRBJ2-2, with 13 bases aligning to TRBD2. The CDR3 is 15 residues long. The junction had 6 bases not matched to a gene; V was cut back by 6 bases and J by 5 bases. The germline V gene encodes CDR1 SQVTM and CDR2 ANQGSEA. The CDR3 region is CSVRGLAGRTGELFF. Written as DNA, the CDR3 is TGCAGCGTGAGGGGACTAGCGGGAAGGACCGGGGAGCTGTTTTTT.

The J gene is TRBJ1-4, the V gene TRBV7-2, with a tentative D call TRBD1 (6 bases). Between the trimmed V and J ends, which lost 5 bases and 3 bases, there was a span of 13 bases. The CDR3 covers 15 residues. The germline V gene has CDR1 SGHTA and CDR2 FQGNSA. The CDR3 DNA reads TGTGCCAGCAGCCACAGGGCCCATCCTAATGAAAAACTGTTTTTT. Translation: CASSHRAHPNEKLFF. Variable domain in full (rest from reference TRBV7-2 and TRBJ1-4): GAGVSQSPSNKVTEKGKDVELRCDPISGHTALYWYRQSLGQGLEFLIYFQGNSAPDKSGLPSDRFSAERTGGSVSTLTIQRTQQEDSAVYLCASSHRAHPNEKLFFGSGTQLSVL.

This chain uses TRBV11-2 with TRBJ1-2; no clear D. With 1 base removed from V and 3 bases from J, the gap between germline ends came to 18 bases. In germline, CDR1 is SGHAT, CDR2 FQNNGV. The CDR3 consists of 17 residues. CDR3 DNA: TGTGCCAGCAGCTTAGCGGAGGTTAAAACTTACCACTATGGCTACACCTTC. This encodes CASSLAEVKTYHYGYTF.

This chain connects TRBV18 to TRBJ1-5; weak D call: TRBD1 (6 bases). Trimming cost V 6 bases and J 7 bases, with 19 bases left between them. The CDR3 spans 15 residues. CDR1 is KGHSH and CDR2 is LQKENI in the germline V gene. The CDR3 region is CASSREQGVGQPQHF. CDR3 bases: TGTGCCAGCTCCCGGGAACAGGGCGTTGGACAGCCCCAGCATTTT.

The J gene is TRBJ2-1, the V gene TRBV7-8, with D maybe TRBD1 (6 bases). Germline CDR1 and CDR2: SGHVS and FQNEAQ. This CDR3 spans 12 amino acids. Trimming took off 4 bases at V and 9 bases at J, with 10 bases between the two ends. Here the CDR3 reads CASSSQGSEQFF. In nucleotides, the CDR3 is TGTGCCAGCAGCTCTCAGGGGTCTGAGCAGTTCTTC.

This chain joins TRBV18 and TRBJ2-4; 7 bases agree with TRBD2. This CDR3 has 17 residues. The V and J ends lost 9 bases and 1 base, in that order; junction bases with no gene match: 15. Per the germline V gene, CDR1 is KGHSH and CDR2 is LQKENI. DNA of the CDR3: TGTGCCAGTTCGCGGGAGAACGGGTTTGGGGCCAAAAACATTCAGTACTTC. Its protein is CASSRENGFGAKNIQYF.

The chain employs TRBV19 and TRBJ2-1; possibly TRBD2 for D (6 bases). The germline V and J ends were trimmed by 4 bases and 0 bases, with 16 bases remaining between them. Germline assignment: CDR1 LNHDA and CDR2 SQIVND (reference sequence). The CDR3 spans 17 residues. The DNA for the CDR3 is TGTGCCAGTAGTACAGGGTTCGAGCGGGTCTCCTACAATGAGCAGTTCTTC. Protein sequence: CASSTGFERVSYNEQFF.

The V call is TRBV2, the J call TRBJ1-6; TRBD1 matches 9 bases. The CDR3 runs to 14 residues. From germline, CDR1 is SNHLY and CDR2 FYNNEI. V lost 6 bases and J lost 6; bases outside the gene matches: 3. In DNA, the CDR3 is TGTGCCAGCAGCACAGGGGGCCTTAATTCACCCCTCCACTTT. Residues: CASSTGGLNSPLHF.

This clone was seen a few times. This chain links TRBV20-1 with TRBJ1-1; TRBD1 agrees at 7 bases. This CDR3 region has 10 residues. Germline V lookup: CDR1 DFQATT, CDR2 SNEGSKA (reference sequence). The V and J ends lost 6 bases and 8 bases, in that order; junction bases with no gene match: 3. This chain's CDR3 is CSAEQGEAFF. CDR3 bases: TGCAGTGCGGAACAGGGGGAAGCTTTCTTT.

The V and J genes are TRBV4-3 and TRBJ2-1; D is perhaps TRBD1 (7 bases). The V end was cut by 1 base, the J end by 9 bases, with 16 bases between. The germline V gene has CDR1 LGHNA and CDR2 YSLEER. This CDR3 has 15 amino acids. The CDR3 protein is CASSQVQGGWTEQFF. The CDR3 DNA is TGCGCCAGCAGCCAAGTTCAGGGGGGCTGGACTGAGCAGTTCTTC.

The gene calls are TRBV2 and TRBJ2-6; D gene uncertain. V lost 3 bases, J lost 0 bases, and 12 bases lay in between. This CDR3 has 17 amino acids. CDR1 is SNHLY and CDR2 is FYNNEI in the germline V gene. The CDR3 here is CASSDDSLGSGANVLTF. CDR3 nucleotides: TGTGCCAGCAGTGATGACTCCCTTGGCTCTGGGGCCAACGTCCTGACTTTC.

The V and J genes are TRBV28 and TRBJ2-1, with D tentatively TRBD2 (6 bases). Trimming cost V 6 bases and J 4 bases, with 13 bases left between them. This CDR3 spans 14 amino acids. Germline V gene data show CDR1 as MDHEN and CDR2 as SYDVKM. Written as DNA, the CDR3 is TGTGCCAGCAGAGAGAGGACTACTTACAATGAGCAGTTCTTC. Translation: CASRERTTYNEQFF.

The V gene is TRBV6-5, the J gene TRBJ2-7; TRBD1 aligns across 7 bases. This CDR3 spans 15 amino acids. Unmatched junction bases numbered 7, after V lost 5 bases and J lost 0 bases. CDR1 is MNHEY, CDR2 SVGAGI, per germline. The DNA of the CDR3 is TGTGCCAGCAGTCCCGGATGGGACAGCTCCTACGAGCAGTACTTC. Its protein is CASSPGWDSSYEQYF.

The chain combines TRBV14 with TRBJ1-1; TRBD1 is a possible D gene (5 bases). The CDR3 runs to 14 residues. Germline V gene lookup returns CDR1 SGHDN and CDR2 FVKESK. The V end lost 1 base, the J end lost 5 bases, and 11 bases lay between the germline ends. The CDR3 bases are TGTGCCAGCAGCCAAGTTTACGGGGGGACTGAAGCTTTCTTT. Residues: CASSQVYGGTEAFF. Looking up the rest from reference TRBV14 and TRBJ1-1 gives the full variable domain: EAGVTQFPSHSVIEKGQTVTLRCDPISGHDNLYWYRRVMGKEIKFLLHFVKESKQDESGMPNNRFLAERTGGTYSTLKVQPAELEDSGVYFCASSQVYGGTEAFFGQGTRLTVV.

The chain recombines TRBV20-1 with TRBJ2-1, with a possible D match to TRBD2 (5 bases). Deletions cut 4 bases from V and 7 bases from J, with 8 bases between. This CDR3 has 11 residues. From germline, CDR1 is DFQATT and CDR2 SNEGSKA (reference sequence). The CDR3 here is CSATDFNEQFF. Written as DNA, the CDR3 is TGCAGTGCTACGGACTTTAATGAGCAGTTCTTC.

The J gene is TRBJ1-3, the V gene TRBV19; D may be TRBD1 (6 bases). The CDR3 is 16 residues long. Trimming shortened V by 5 bases and J by 0 bases, and 14 bases separated the two germline ends. Germline V lookup: CDR1 LNHDA, CDR2 SQIVND (reference sequence). CDR3 nucleotides: TGTGCCAGTAGTTCACAGGGCCATCGCTCTGGAAACACCATATATTTT. It encodes CASSSQGHRSGNTIYF.

CDR3 amino acids: CASSLNRGSSYNEQFF. The DNA for the CDR3 is TGTGCCAGCTCACTGAACAGGGGTAGCTCCTACAATGAGCAGTTCTTC. V and J are TRBV18 and TRBJ2-1, with TRBD1 identical over 7 bases. From germline, CDR1 is KGHSH and CDR2 LQKENI. The CDR3 has 16 residues. The ends lost 4 bases at V and 0 bases at J; junction bases unmatched: 6.

The chain has TRBV28 and TRBJ2-1; D possibly corresponds to TRBD2 (6 bases). The CDR3 runs to 16 residues. CDR1 and CDR2 (germline): MDHEN, SYDVKM. Between the trimmed V and J ends, which lost 3 bases and 1 base, there was a span of 13 bases. The CDR3 bases are TGTGCCAGCAGTTTGGGACTGGTAGTTTCCTACAATGAGCAGTTCTTC. Its translation is CASSLGLVVSYNEQFF.

The chain carries TRBV9 and TRBJ2-1; the match to TRBD2 covers 12 bases. CDR1 SGDLS and CDR2 YYNGEE come from the germline V gene. V lost 0 bases, J lost 1 base, and 11 bases stayed unmatched. This CDR3 comprises 20 residues. CDR3 residues: CASSVGPGPSGRASYNEQFF. The CDR3 DNA sequence: TGTGCCAGCAGCGTAGGTCCTGGCCCTAGCGGGAGGGCTTCCTACAATGAGCAGTTCTTC.

This clone was counted a single time. This rearrangement joins TRBV19 to TRBJ1-5; 7 positions match TRBD1. Germline assignment: CDR1 LNHDA and CDR2 SQIVND (reference sequence). V was clipped by 4 bases and J by 7 bases; unmatched bases: 7. The CDR3 spans 14 residues. CDR3 bases: TGTGCCAGTAGTAGAGACAGGGTCGGGCAGCCCCAGCATTTT. Translated: CASSRDRVGQPQHF.

The chain is built from TRBV18 and TRBJ2-7, with D perhaps matching TRBD2 (5 bases). This CDR3 is built from 13 residues. Looked up from germline, CDR1 is KGHSH and CDR2 is LQKENI. V was trimmed by 2 bases and J by 7 bases, leaving 12 bases between them. For the CDR3, the DNA is TGTGCCAGCTCACCAAGCCCCCCGGGAGAGCAGTACTTC. This encodes CASSPSPPGEQYF.

The genes are TRBV5-1 and TRBJ2-5; D is perhaps TRBD2 (5 bases). Trimming removed 4 bases from V and 5 bases from J, with 18 bases in between. The CDR3 extends over 15 amino acids. From germline, CDR1 is SGHRS and CDR2 YFSETQ. In DNA form, the CDR3 reads TGCGCCAGCAGCGCCGATGGACTTCCGGGGGAGACCCAGTACTTC. This sequence encodes CASSADGLPGETQYF.

J is TRBJ2-6 and V is TRBV28, with D perhaps TRBD1 (5 bases). The CDR3 loop spans 17 amino acids. The V end was cut by 3 bases, the J end by 0 bases, with 12 bases between. Germline V lookup: CDR1 MDHEN, CDR2 SYDVKM. CDR3 bases: TGTGCCAGCAGTTTTCAAGGGGCCCCCTCTGGGGCCAACGTCCTGACTTTC. As protein: CASSFQGAPSGANVLTF.

The chain carries TRBV11-2 and TRBJ2-7; D might be TRBD2 (5 bases). Germline V lookup: CDR1 SGHAT, CDR2 FQNNGV. The CDR3 covers 15 residues. Trimming took off 5 bases at V and 5 bases at J, with 19 bases between the two ends. The CDR3 nucleotides read TGTGCCAGCAGCCTACGACTTTCGGGGTTCGACGAGCAGTACTTC. Its translation: CASSLRLSGFDEQYF.

The chain is built from TRBV4-1 and TRBJ1-3; maybe TRBD1 (5 bases). V was clipped by 0 bases and J by 4 bases, with 10 bases between them. CDR1 and CDR2 from the germline V gene are MGHRA and YSYEKL. The CDR3 is made up of 15 amino acids. This CDR3 reads CASSQEGVSGNTIYF. The CDR3 nucleotides are TGCGCCAGCAGCCAAGAAGGGGTATCCGGAAACACCATATATTTT.

The chain links TRBV4-1 to TRBJ2-3; 9 bases fit TRBD2. J was trimmed by 0 bases and V by 0 bases; bases with no gene match: 7. The CDR3 has 18 residues. CDR1 and CDR2 from the germline V gene are MGHRA and YSYEKL. Here the CDR3 DNA reads TGCGCCAGCAGCCAAGATGCCGCGGGGGGGCCTAGCACAGATACGCAGTATTTT. Protein: CASSQDAAGGPSTDTQYF.

The V and J genes are TRBV29-1 and TRBJ2-5; TRBD2 might be the D (6 bases). Trimming took 7 bases from V and 4 from J, leaving 19 bases between them. Germline V gene sequence: CDR1 SQVTM, CDR2 ANQGSEA. The CDR3 length is 14 residues. CDR3 DNA sequence: TGCAGCGGGGGGAGGATCCGGATGGGAGAGACCCAGTACTTC. It is translated as CSGGRIRMGETQYF.

The chain couples TRBV19 to TRBJ2-2; possible D gene TRBD1, 5 bases. CDR1 LNHDA and CDR2 SQIVND come from the germline V gene (reference sequence). This CDR3 comprises 16 residues. With 2 bases removed from V and 1 base from J, the gap between germline ends came to 11 bases. CDR3 loop: CASSITLGRNTGELFF. In DNA, the CDR3 is TGTGCCAGTAGTATAACCTTGGGGCGGAACACCGGGGAGCTGTTTTTT.

CDR3 sequence (DNA): TGCGCCAGCAGCTTGACCACAGGGACCCAGTACTTC. Translated, it gives CASSLTTGTQYF. The rearrangement joins TRBV5-1 to TRBJ2-5; D perhaps matches TRBD1 (5 bases). Looked up from germline, CDR1 is SGHRS and CDR2 is YFSETQ. V gave up 1 base and J gave up 7 bases, with 8 bases separating them. This CDR3 is 12 amino acids long.

J is TRBJ2-1 and V is TRBV7-8; D possibly uses TRBD1 or TRBD2 (7 bases each). The CDR3 totals 13 residues. The V gene lost 5 bases and the J gene lost 9 bases, with 14 bases spanning the gap. Germline CDR1 and CDR2: SGHVS and FQNEAQ. This chain's CDR3 is CASSLDREGEQFF. The DNA of the CDR3 is TGTGCCAGCAGCCTAGACAGGGAGGGTGAGCAGTTCTTC.